This T cell receptor (beta chain) is drawn from a study of blood T cell repertoires in COVID-19. Study-wide context: Sites in the United States, Italy and Spain provided acute and convalescent COVID-19 samples. PBMCs, B-cell-depleted T cells, or T cells were the source of the cDNA or gDNA that made up the material.

Looked up from germline, CDR1 is LNHDA and CDR2 is SQIVND (reference sequence). The V gene lost 6 bases and the J gene lost 2 bases, with 17 bases spanning the gap. The length of the CDR3 is 15 residues. Profiled with immunoSEQ multiplex PCR; TCRdb holds only in-frame clones, not every one. The data hold 130,000 to 150,000 clones, with roughly 80% observed a single time. Participants were placed into cohorts based on the clinical history they reported. The TCR sequence derives from a man aged 35 to 55 with acute COVID-19. The sample consisted of PBMCs or T cells enriched from blood (not recorded which). The chain is built from TRBV19 and TRBJ2-7, with D perhaps TRBD2 (6 bases). As DNA, the CDR3 is TGTGCCAGTAGGAGGGAGGCGGATTCCCCCTACGAGCAGTACTTC. As protein: CASRREADSPYEQYF.